The source of this TCR beta chain is a study of Graves' ophthalmopathy and Graves' hyperthyroidism (dated by TCRdb to the late 2010s). Describing the broader study: Peripheral blood was collected at initial diagnosis, prior to any treatment. After sampling, hyperthyroidism patients received methimazole starting at 30 mg daily, and ophthalmopathy patients received high-dose intravenous methylprednisolone. To explore V-J signatures distinguishing ophthalmopathy from hyperthyroidism, a discovery set of about 99 patients (fewer than 45 ophthalmopathy, roughly 60 stable hyperthyroidism) was enrolled. T-cell repertoires of thyroid tissue and blood were compared in 5 or 6 hyperthyroidism patients. The independent validation cohort included under 20 hyperthyroidism patients plus 17 patients who later progressed from hyperthyroidism to ophthalmopathy. The study used signatures of the TCR beta repertoire to tell Graves' ophthalmopathy apart from Graves' hyperthyroidism and to predict which patients would progress to ophthalmopathy. In total, some 130 blood samples were TCR-sequenced: around 42 ophthalmopathy, approximately 80 hyperthyroidism and roughly 17 hyperthyroidism-to-ophthalmopathy patients. What the work shows at the level of the full study, not this receptor alone: Among expanded thyroid clonotypes with frequency above 0.001, most also showed up in blood, which suggests that blood repertoires may reflect the thyroid immune response. No statistical method was used to predetermine the sample size, and group allocation was not hidden from the investigators. In validation, the model predicted ophthalmopathy progression with 55% to 71% sensitivity and 72.22% specificity; approximately 12 predicted patients were CT-confirmed with GO in a median of 6.5 months. In cross-validation, the 13-signature model distinguished ophthalmopathy from stable hyperthyroidism with almost 90% sensitivity and about 81% specificity, and in the test set the corresponding values were approximately 80% and 75%.

In this sample, this clonotype turned up a few times. The clone's antigen remains unknown. It has no much larger one-base neighbor in the sample; base qualities were not kept. Ophthalmopathy patients were characterized by moderately to severely active disease, a Clinical Activity Score of at least 3, a NOSPECS grade of at least 4, and a disease duration under 3 months. Patients with other autoimmune diseases, uncontrolled infections, pregnancy or lactation were excluded from the study. Diagnosis was based on clinical symptoms, serum thyroxine, TRAb, thyroid ultrasound and orbital computed tomography. Using Ficoll-Paque density gradient centrifugation, PBMCs were isolated from less than 13 ml of fresh peripheral blood. Total RNA was extracted with Trizol reagent and quality-checked on an Agilent 2100 Bioanalyzer. TCR beta CDR3 regions were amplified from RNA transcripts for repertoire sequencing. HTBI primers and the Qiagen OneStep RT-PCR kit were used in a first-round RT-PCR, which was followed by a second-round multiplex PCR, size selection and purification. Libraries were sequenced on an Illumina HiSeq2000 using paired-end 100 bp reads. Turning to the authors' computational methods: SOAPnuke was used to process the reads, throwing out any read that had adapters, had uncalled bases, had a mean Phred below 15, or lacked an exact constant-primer or identifier match. COPE v1.2.5 was used to merge the high-quality paired reads. Unique nucleotide sequences were defined as clonotypes and aligned to IMGT TRB V, D and J references using MiTCR v1.1. Analysis was restricted to V-J combinations with a frequency above 0.0001, which covered 98% to 99.2% of repertoires. For each V-J combination, a TCR clonal expansion and chaos score was defined as the ratio of F50 clonal expansion to chaos observed in the TCRdist matrix. Features were reduced by Welch's t-statistics and random forest to around 14 V-J combinations, which fed a naive Bayes classifier. The similarity between thyroid and blood repertoires was quantified using the Morisita-Horn index. TCRdb reworked the public reads: Q25 trimming with fastp, MiXCR clone assembly, productive beta chains retained. Rows are combined by CDR3 protein, so each entry shows the most common genes and DNA. TCRdb, not the original authors, processed these V and J calls. The sample contains 230,000 or so distinct CDR3 sequences, 40% to 50% of them found a single time. Around half of the sample is in the top ten clones.

The CDR3 goes from the cysteine to the phenylalanine over 15 residues. Just the 45-base CDR3 DNA is kept, in frame starting at base 1. As encoded in the germline V gene (reference sequence), CDR1 is SGHNT while CDR2 is YYREEE. Here V drops 3 bases and J drops 0 bases, and the junction holds 4 bases not matched to any gene. This sequence originates from an adult man with Graves' ophthalmopathy. The sample taken for sequencing was peripheral blood. The rearrangement joined TRBV5-4 to TRBJ1-2, with 8 junctional bases fitting TRBD1. The nucleotide sequence reads TGTGCCAGCAGCTGGGGACAGGCGGCTAACTATGGCTACACCTTC. Translation gives CASSWGQAANYGYTF.